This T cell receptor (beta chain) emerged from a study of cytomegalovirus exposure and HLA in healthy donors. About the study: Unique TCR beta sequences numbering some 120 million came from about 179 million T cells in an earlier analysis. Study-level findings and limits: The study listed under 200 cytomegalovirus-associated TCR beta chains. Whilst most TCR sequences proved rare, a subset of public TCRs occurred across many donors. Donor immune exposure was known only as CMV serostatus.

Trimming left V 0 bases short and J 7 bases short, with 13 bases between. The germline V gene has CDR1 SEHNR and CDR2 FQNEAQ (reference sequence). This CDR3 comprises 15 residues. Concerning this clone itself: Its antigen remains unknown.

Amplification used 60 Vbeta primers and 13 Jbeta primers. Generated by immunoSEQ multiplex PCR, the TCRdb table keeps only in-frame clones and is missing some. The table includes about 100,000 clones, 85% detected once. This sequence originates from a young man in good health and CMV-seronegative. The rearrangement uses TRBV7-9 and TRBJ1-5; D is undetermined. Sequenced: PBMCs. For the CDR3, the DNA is TGTGCCAGCAGCTTAGCTCGGGGTGGGGAACAGCCCCAGCATTTT. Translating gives CASSLARGGEQPQHF.